This TCR beta chain was observed in a study of regulatory T cells in long-lasting Graves disease. The CDR3 runs to 12 residues. Trimming removed 5 bases at V and 10 bases at J, with 15 bases between. Looked up from germline, CDR1 is DFQATT and CDR2 is SNEGSKA (reference sequence). Investigators prepared the TCR beta libraries by applying iRepertoire HTBI primers and Arm-PCR of CDR3 regions. TCRdb redid the calling of the multiplex PCR reads with MiXCR, one entry per CDR3 protein. The data hold a few hundred thousand distinct CDR3 sequences, with 15% to 20% observed a single time. The sample's time point: newly diagnosed GD, antithyroid drugs for less than 3 months. After RNA was extracted from PBMCs, the TCR library was made from it. Patients with Graves' disease were diagnosed by American Thyroid Association guidelines. Patient provenance is recorded as an endocrinology department in Xi'an, China.

This clonotype occurred many times. These data also formed part of another study, on T cells in Graves' hyperthyroidism and ophthalmopathy. From that paper: No ophthalmopathy progression within 18 months constituted stable Graves' hyperthyroidism. Using the HTBI primer set, a first-round RT-PCR was run on the TCR CDR3.

The chain combines TRBV20-1 with TRBJ2-1; no clear D. The receptor's source is a middle-aged man with Graves disease. This material consisted of peripheral blood mononuclear cells (PBMCs), taken at new diagnosis, from a patient treated with antithyroid drugs. The CDR3 loop reads CSARPGSLEQFF. CDR3 nucleotide sequence: TGCAGTGCTCGCCCCGGGTCCCTGGAGCAGTTCTTC.